These T cell receptor beta chains were read from a single sample in a study of shared clonotypes between healthy human individuals. The repertoire was sequenced with immunoSEQ multiplex PCR; TCRdb's copy has only in-frame clones and lacks some. The data hold about 710,000 clones, with about two thirds observed a single time. Sample: memory CD4+ T cells sorted from blood. The receptors derive from a woman in her twenties or thirties in good health. Both conserved end residues are part of each CDR3. Fields, in order: D gene, clone size, CDR3 length, V gene, J gene, CDR3 DNA, CDR3 protein. A D gene is named only where the DNA matches it firmly. For some rows the clone size is stated as once, few or many, or as a class when expanded; others skip it.

D: -; size: -; length: 11; V: TRBV7-2; J: TRBJ2-5; DNA: TGTGCCAGCAGCGCCCAGGAGACCCAGTACTTC; CDR3: CASSAQETQYF
D: -; size: -; length: 14; V: TRBV7-2; J: TRBJ1-1; DNA: TGTGCCAGCAGCCTAAGAGGCGGGGACACTGAAGCTTTCTTT; CDR3: CASSLRGGDTEAFF
D: -; size: -; length: 17; V: TRBV11-2; J: TRBJ1-3; DNA: TGTGCCAGCAGCTCGTCCGGCCCGGACCCTTCTTTGGACACCATATATTTT; CDR3: CASSSSGPDPSLDTIYF
D: -; size: -; length: 11; V: TRBV6-1; J: TRBJ1-2; DNA: TGTGCCAGCAGGGCCATCTATGGCTACACCTTC; CDR3: CASRAIYGYTF
D: -; size: few; length: 13; V: TRBV6-1; J: TRBJ2-1; DNA: TGTGCCAGCAGACTGACATCTTACAATGAGCAGTTCTTC; CDR3: CASRLTSYNEQFF
D: TRBD1; size: -; length: 13; V: TRBV15; J: TRBJ2-7; DNA: TGTGCCACCAGCCTGGACAGGGCCTACGAGCAGTACTTC; CDR3: CATSLDRAYEQYF
D: -; size: -; length: 15; V: TRBV7-9; J: TRBJ2-1; DNA: TGTGCCAGCAGCCCGACTAGAGTTGATGACAATGAGCAGTTCTTC; CDR3: CASSPTRVDDNEQFF
D: TRBD1; size: -; length: 13; V: TRBV5-1; J: TRBJ2-7; DNA: TGCGCCAGCCCCCCCAGGGGGTCCTACGAGCAGTACTTC; CDR3: CASPPRGSYEQYF
D: -; size: once; length: 15; V: TRBV5-1; J: TRBJ2-1; DNA: TGCGCCAGCAGCGACGAGGCACCGGGGACGGCTGAGCAGTTCTTC; CDR3: CASSDEAPGTAEQFF
D: -; size: few; length: 15; V: TRBV2; J: TRBJ1-3; DNA: TGTGCCAGCAGTGATCCGGGGCGAGCAGGAAACACCATATATTTT; CDR3: CASSDPGRAGNTIYF
D: -; size: -; length: 13; V: TRBV5-6; J: TRBJ2-2; DNA: TGTGCCAGCAGCTCCTTGTACACCGGGGAGCTGTTTTTT; CDR3: CASSSLYTGELFF
D: -; size: -; length: 16; V: TRBV9; J: TRBJ1-3; DNA: TGTGCCAGCAGCCCGAACCTTGGGATCTCTGGAAACACCATATATTTT; CDR3: CASSPNLGISGNTIYF
D: -; size: -; length: 13; V: TRBV5-1; J: TRBJ1-1; DNA: TGCGCCAGCAGCTTGACCAGGGGCACTGAAGCTTTCTTT; CDR3: CASSLTRGTEAFF
D: -; size: -; length: 14; V: TRBV11-3; J: TRBJ2-5; DNA: TGTGCCAGCAGCTTAGGTAGCAGGGGAGAGACCCAGTACTTC; CDR3: CASSLGSRGETQYF
D: TRBD2; size: -; length: 16; V: TRBV5-1; J: TRBJ2-1; DNA: TGCGCCAGCAGCGACAGGACTAGCGGGAGATCGGATGAGCAGTTCTTC; CDR3: CASSDRTSGRSDEQFF
D: -; size: many; length: 15; V: TRBV7-2; J: TRBJ2-1; DNA: TGTGCCAGCAGCTTATGGCGGGCCTCTTGGGATGAGCAGTTCTTC; CDR3: CASSLWRASWDEQFF
D: TRBD2; size: -; length: 16; V: TRBV7-9; J: TRBJ2-2; DNA: TGTGCCAGCAGTCCCAACCGGGACTACTTCACCGGGGAGCTGTTTTTT; CDR3: CASSPNRDYFTGELFF
D: -; size: -; length: 13; V: TRBV29-1; J: TRBJ1-1; DNA: TGCAGCGTTGAATCCCAGGGAGGCACTGAAGCTTTCTTT; CDR3: CSVESQGGTEAFF
D: TRBD1; size: -; length: 17; V: TRBV19; J: TRBJ1-5; DNA: TGTGCCAGTACCTCCCGGGGGACAGGGGAGCGCAGTCAGCCCCAGCATTTT; CDR3: CASTSRGTGERSQPQHF
D: -; size: -; length: 13; V: TRBV28; J: TRBJ1-2; DNA: TGTGCCAGCAGCCGACCGACGAACTATGGCTACACCTTC; CDR3: CASSRPTNYGYTF